Presented here are 5 T cell receptor beta chains from one specimen sequenced in a study of T cells in Graves' hyperthyroidism and ophthalmopathy. The CDR3 regions of TCR beta were amplified from RNA transcripts. TCR CDR3 underwent first-round RT-PCR with the HTBI primer set. Via MiXCR, TCRdb re-called the multiplex PCR reads, giving one row per CDR3 protein. The table records about 600,000 distinct CDR3 sequences, about 15% of them present only once. The sequenced sample consisted of blood. Source of these receptors: a woman aged 45-65 years with Graves' ophthalmopathy.

This clonotype appeared a few times. The chain recombines TRBV20-1 with TRBJ1-6; D ambiguous. The CDR3 spans 14 residues. Germline CDR1 reads DFQATT; CDR2 reads SNEGSKA (reference sequence). V lost 7 bases to trimming and J lost 6 bases, with 16 bases between them. The CDR3 region has the DNA TGCAGTGTGGATAGGGCTCTGGGTAATTCACCCCTCCACTTT. Translation gives CSVDRALGNSPLHF.

This clonotype has a count of ten or more. The chain has TRBV11-2 and TRBJ2-7; D is possibly TRBD2 (5 bases). Germline CDR1 and CDR2: SGHAT and FQNNGV. There are 14 residues in the CDR3. V gave up 0 bases and J gave up 3 bases, with 9 bases separating them. CDR3 loop: CASSLDLAGYEQYF. CDR3 sequence (DNA): TGTGCCAGCAGCTTAGATCTGGCGGGCTACGAGCAGTACTTC. The whole variable domain, filled in from reference TRBV11-2 and TRBJ2-7, reads EAGVAQSPRYKIIEKRQSVAFWCNPISGHATLYWYQQILGQGPKLLIQFQNNGVVDDSQLPKDRFSAERLKGVDSTLKIQPAKLEDSAVYLCASSLDLAGYEQYFGPGTRLTVT.

This clonotype was observed a few times. The genes are TRBV28 and TRBJ2-5; D perhaps matches TRBD2 (6 bases). Germline CDR1 MDHEN, CDR2 SYDVKM. The CDR3 runs 18 residues. V was clipped by 2 bases and J by 1 base, with 20 bases between them. CDR3 sequence (DNA): TGTGCCAGCAGTTTAGAGATGGTGGGGGGACGTTCCCAAGAGACCCAGTACTTC. Its translation: CASSLEMVGGRSQETQYF.

The CDR3 coding sequence is TGTGCCAGCAGCCGAGACAGGGTTTACGAGCAGTACTTC. It translates to CASSRDRVYEQYF. V gene TRBV6-2 or TRBV6-3 combines with J gene TRBJ2-7, with TRBD1 matching over 7 bases. The CDR3 has 13 residues. The germline V gene has CDR1 MNHEY and CDR2 SVGEGT. J gave up 4 bases and V 6 bases, and 6 bases lay outside the gene matches.

The chain combines TRBV29-1 with TRBJ2-1; TRBD2 might be the D (6 bases). Between the trimmed V and J ends, which lost 6 bases and 13 bases, there was a span of 28 bases. The length of the CDR3 is 15 residues. The V gene's germline CDR1 is SQVTM and CDR2 ANQGSEA. CDR3 DNA: TGCAGCGTCGCCCAAGGTCTGACATATGGAGGGGACCAGTTCTTC. As protein: CSVAQGLTYGGDQFF.